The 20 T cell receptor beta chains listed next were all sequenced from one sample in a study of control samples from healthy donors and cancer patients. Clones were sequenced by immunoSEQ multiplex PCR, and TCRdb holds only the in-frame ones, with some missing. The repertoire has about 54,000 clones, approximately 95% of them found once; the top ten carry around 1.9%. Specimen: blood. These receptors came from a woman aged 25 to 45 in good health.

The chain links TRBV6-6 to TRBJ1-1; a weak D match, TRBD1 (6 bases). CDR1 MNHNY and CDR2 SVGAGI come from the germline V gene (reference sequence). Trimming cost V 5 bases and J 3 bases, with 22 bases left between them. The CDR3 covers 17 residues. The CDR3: CASSRPPQGIGDTEAFF. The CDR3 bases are TGTGCCAGCAGTCGCCCTCCACAGGGTATCGGAGACACTGAAGCTTTCTTT.

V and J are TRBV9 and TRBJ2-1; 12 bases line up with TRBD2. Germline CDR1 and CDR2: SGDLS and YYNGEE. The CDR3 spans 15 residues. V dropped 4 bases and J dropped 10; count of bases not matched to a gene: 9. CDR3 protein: CASSPWTSGTQEQFF. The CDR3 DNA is TGTGCCAGCAGCCCATGGACTAGCGGGACCCAGGAGCAGTTCTTC.

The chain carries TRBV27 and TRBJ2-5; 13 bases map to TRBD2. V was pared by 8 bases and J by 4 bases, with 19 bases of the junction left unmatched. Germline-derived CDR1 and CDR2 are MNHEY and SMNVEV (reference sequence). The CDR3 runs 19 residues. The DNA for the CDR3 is TGTGCCAGCGGCCGGGACCCTGGGACTAGCGGGATAGAGGGAGAGACCCAGTACTTC. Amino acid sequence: CASGRDPGTSGIEGETQYF.

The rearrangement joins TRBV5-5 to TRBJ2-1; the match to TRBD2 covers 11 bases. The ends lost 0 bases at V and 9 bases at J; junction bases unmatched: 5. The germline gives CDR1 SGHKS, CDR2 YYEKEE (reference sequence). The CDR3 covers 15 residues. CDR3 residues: CASSLEASGRTEQFF. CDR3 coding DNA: TGTGCCAGCAGCTTGGAGGCTAGCGGGAGGACTGAGCAGTTCTTC.

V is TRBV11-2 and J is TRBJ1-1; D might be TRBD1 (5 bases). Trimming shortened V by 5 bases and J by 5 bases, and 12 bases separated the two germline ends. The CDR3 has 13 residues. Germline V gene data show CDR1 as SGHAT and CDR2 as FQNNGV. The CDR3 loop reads CASSIGVRTEAFF. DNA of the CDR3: TGTGCCAGCAGCATAGGGGTTAGGACTGAAGCTTTCTTT.

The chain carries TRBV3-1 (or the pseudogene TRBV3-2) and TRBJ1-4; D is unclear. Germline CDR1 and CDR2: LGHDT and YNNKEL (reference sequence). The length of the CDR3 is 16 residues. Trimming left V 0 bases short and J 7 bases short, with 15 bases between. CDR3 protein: CASSQDPPGAFEKLFF. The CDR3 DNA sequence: TGTGCCAGCAGCCAAGATCCCCCAGGAGCCTTTGAAAAACTGTTTTTT.

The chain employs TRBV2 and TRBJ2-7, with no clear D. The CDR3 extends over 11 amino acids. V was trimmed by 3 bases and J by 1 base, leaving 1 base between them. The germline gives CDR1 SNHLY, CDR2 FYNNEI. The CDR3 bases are TGTGCCAGCAGTGATTCCTACGAGCAGTACTTC. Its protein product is CASSDSYEQYF. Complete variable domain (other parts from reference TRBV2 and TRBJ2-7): EPEVTQTPSHQVTQMGQEVILRCVPISNHLYFYWYRQILGQKVEFLVSFYNNEISEKSEIFDDQFSVERPDGSNFTLKIRSTKLEDSAMYFCASSDSYEQYFGPGTRLTVT.

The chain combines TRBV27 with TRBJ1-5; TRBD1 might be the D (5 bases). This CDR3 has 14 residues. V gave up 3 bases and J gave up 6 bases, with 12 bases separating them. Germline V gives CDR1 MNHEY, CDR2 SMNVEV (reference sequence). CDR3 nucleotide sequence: TGTGCCAGCAGTTTCCAGGGAGGCGCTCAGCCCCAGCATTTT. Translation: CASSFQGGAQPQHF.

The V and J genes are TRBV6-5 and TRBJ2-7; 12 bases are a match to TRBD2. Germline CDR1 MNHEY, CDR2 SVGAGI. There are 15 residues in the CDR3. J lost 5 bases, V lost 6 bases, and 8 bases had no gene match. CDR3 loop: CASSLTSGSSDEQYF. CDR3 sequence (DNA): TGTGCCAGCAGCCTGACTAGCGGGAGTTCGGACGAGCAGTACTTC.

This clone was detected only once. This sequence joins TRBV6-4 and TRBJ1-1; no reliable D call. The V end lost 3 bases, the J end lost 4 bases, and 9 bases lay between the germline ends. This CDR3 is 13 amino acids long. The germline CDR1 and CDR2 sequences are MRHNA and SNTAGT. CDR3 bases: TGTGCCAGCAGTGAATCCTCGGTCACTGAAGCTTTCTTT. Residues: CASSESSVTEAFF.

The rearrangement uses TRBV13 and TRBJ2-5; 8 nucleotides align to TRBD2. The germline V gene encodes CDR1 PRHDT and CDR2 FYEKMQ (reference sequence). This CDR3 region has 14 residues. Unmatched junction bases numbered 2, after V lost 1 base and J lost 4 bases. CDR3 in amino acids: CASSLAGGRETQYF. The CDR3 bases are TGTGCCAGCAGCTTAGCGGGAGGGCGAGAGACCCAGTACTTC.

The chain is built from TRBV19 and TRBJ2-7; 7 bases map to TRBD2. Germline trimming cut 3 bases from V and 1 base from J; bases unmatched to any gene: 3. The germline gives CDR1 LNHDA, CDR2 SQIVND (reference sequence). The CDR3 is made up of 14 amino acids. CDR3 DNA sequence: TGTGCCAGTAGTATTGGGGAGGGTTCCTACGAGCAGTACTTC. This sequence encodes CASSIGEGSYEQYF.

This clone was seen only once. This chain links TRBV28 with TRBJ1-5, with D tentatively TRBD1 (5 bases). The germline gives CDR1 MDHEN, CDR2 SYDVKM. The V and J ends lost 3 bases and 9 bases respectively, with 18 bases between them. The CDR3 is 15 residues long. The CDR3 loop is CASSFQPGRGRPQHF. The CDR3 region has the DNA TGTGCCAGCAGTTTCCAACCGGGACGGGGAAGGCCCCAGCATTTT. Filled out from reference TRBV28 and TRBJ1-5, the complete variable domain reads DVKVTQSSRYLVKRTGEKVFLECVQDMDHENMFWYRQDPGLGLRLIYFSYDVKMKEKGDIPEGYSVSREKKERFSLILESASTNQTSMYLCASSFQPGRGRPQHFGDGTRLSIL.

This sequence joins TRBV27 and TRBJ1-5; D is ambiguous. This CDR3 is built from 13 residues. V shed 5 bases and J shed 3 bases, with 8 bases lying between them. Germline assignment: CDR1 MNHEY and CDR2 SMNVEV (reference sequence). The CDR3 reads CASSRGYNQPQHF. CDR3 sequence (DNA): TGTGCCAGCAGTCGAGGGTACAATCAGCCCCAGCATTTT.

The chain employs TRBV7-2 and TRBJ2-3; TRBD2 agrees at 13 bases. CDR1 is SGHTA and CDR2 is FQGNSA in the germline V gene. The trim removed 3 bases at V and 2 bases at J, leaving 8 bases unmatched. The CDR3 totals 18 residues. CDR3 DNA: TGTGCCAGCAGCTTCAGGACTAGCGGGAGTGGAGACACAGATACGCAGTATTTT. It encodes CASSFRTSGSGDTDTQYF. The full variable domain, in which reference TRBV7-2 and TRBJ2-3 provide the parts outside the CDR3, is GAGVSQSPSNKVTEKGKDVELRCDPISGHTALYWYRQSLGQGLEFLIYFQGNSAPDKSGLPSDRFSAERTGGSVSTLTIQRTQQEDSAVYLCASSFRTSGSGDTDTQYFGPGTRLTVL.

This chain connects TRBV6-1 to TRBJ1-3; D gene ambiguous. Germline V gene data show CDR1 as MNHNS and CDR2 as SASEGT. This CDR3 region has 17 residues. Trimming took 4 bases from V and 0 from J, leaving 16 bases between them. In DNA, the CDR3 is TGTGCCAGCAGTGTCGTCGGACGTTCAAGCTCTGGAAACACCATATATTTT. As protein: CASSVVGRSSSGNTIYF.

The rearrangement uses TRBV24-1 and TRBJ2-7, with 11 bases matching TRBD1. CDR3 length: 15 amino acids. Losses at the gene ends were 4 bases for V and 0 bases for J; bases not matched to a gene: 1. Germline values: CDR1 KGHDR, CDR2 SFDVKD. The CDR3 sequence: CATSEGTGGSYEQYF. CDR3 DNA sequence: TGTGCCACCAGTGAAGGGACAGGGGGCTCCTACGAGCAGTACTTC.

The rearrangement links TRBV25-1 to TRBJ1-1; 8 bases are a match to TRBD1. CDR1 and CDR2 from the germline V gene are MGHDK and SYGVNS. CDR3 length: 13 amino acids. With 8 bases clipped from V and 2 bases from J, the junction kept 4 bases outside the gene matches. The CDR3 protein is CASRQGKNTEAFF. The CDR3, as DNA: TGTGCCAGCCGACAGGGGAAAAACACTGAAGCTTTCTTT.

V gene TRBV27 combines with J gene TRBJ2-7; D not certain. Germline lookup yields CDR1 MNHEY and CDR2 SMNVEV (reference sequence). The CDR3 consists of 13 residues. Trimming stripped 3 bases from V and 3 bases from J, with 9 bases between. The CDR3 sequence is CASSLNLDYEQYF. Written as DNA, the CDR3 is TGTGCCAGCAGTTTGAACCTAGACTACGAGCAGTACTTC.

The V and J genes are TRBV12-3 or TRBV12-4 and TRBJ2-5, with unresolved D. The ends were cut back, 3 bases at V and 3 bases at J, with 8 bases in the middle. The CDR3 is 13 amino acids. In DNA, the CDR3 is TGTGCCAGCAGTTTTGAACATGAAGAGACCCAGTACTTC. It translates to CASSFEHEETQYF.